This T cell receptor beta chain emerged from a study of blood T cell repertoires in COVID-19. Overall study: PBMCs, B-cell-depleted T cells, or T cells provided the cDNA or gDNA that made up the material.

Original handling: Amplification with reference gene primers provided the estimates of nucleated cell counts. The data were produced by immunoSEQ multiplex PCR, yet TCRdb's version contains in-frame clones alone and is incomplete. The DNA gave D and trimming, while V, J and clone size come from that table. The sample yields some 350,000 clones, around 84% seen once. This clone came up once. The length of the CDR3 is 15 residues. Trimming cost V 6 bases and J 2 bases; bases outside gene matches: 9. Germline CDR1 and CDR2: SNHLY and FYNNEI. The receptor was derived from a human donor in a cohort sampled during active COVID-19. Material for sequencing was peripheral blood. The gene calls are TRBV2 and TRBJ2-5; 7 bases match TRBD1. CDR3 nucleotide sequence: TGTGCCAGCAGCGTCTTACAGGGGCCGCAAGAGACCCAGTACTTC. It encodes CASSVLQGPQETQYF.